The 32 T cell receptor beta chains below come from one sample, sequenced in a study of T cell responses to AZD1222 COVID-19 vaccine. Clones were read by immunoSEQ multiplex PCR, and TCRdb kept only the in-frame ones, dropping some. The sample has more than 150,000 clones, about nine tenths seen once. Sequencing was performed on peripheral blood, taken 28 days after the second AZD1222 dose. The receptors originated from an adult who received the AZD1222 COVID-19 vaccine.

V gene TRBV27 combines with J gene TRBJ1-5; D is uncertain. In germline, CDR1 is MNHEY, CDR2 SMNVEV (reference sequence). The CDR3 is made up of 14 amino acids. Trimming pared 1 base from V and 4 bases from J, leaving 8 bases between. CDR3 in amino acids: CASSLWAANQPQHF. CDR3 nucleotides: TGTGCCAGCAGTTTATGGGCGGCGAATCAGCCCCAGCATTTT.

The genes are TRBV7-9 and TRBJ2-7, with 11 bases matching TRBD2. This CDR3 region has 16 residues. CDR1 is SEHNR, CDR2 FQNEAQ, per germline (reference sequence). Trimming removed 4 bases from V and 4 bases from J; junction bases left unmatched: 9. The CDR3 protein is CASSSKRLAGLYEQYF. As DNA, the CDR3 is TGTGCCAGCAGCTCGAAGCGACTAGCGGGATTATACGAGCAGTACTTC.

This chain joins TRBV25-1 and TRBJ1-6; no clear D. Germline CDR1 is MGHDK and CDR2 is SYGVNS. Deletions cut 6 bases from V and 7 bases from J, with 13 bases between. The CDR3 length is 14 residues. Here the CDR3 DNA reads TGTGCCAGCAGCCAGGCTAGCCGGAATTCACCCCTCCACTTT. It translates to CASSQASRNSPLHF.

This chain connects TRBV6-5 to TRBJ1-4; D is undetermined. From germline, CDR1 is MNHEY and CDR2 SVGAGI. The CDR3 extends over 11 amino acids. Trimming stripped 7 bases from V and 14 bases from J, with 14 bases between. The CDR3 DNA sequence: TGTGCCAGCATGGGGAAAGGGAGGCTGTTTTTT. Residues: CASMGKGRLFF.

The V call is TRBV6-5, the J call TRBJ1-5, with D maybe TRBD1 (5 bases). V was shortened by 8 bases and J by 6 bases, with 20 bases between the two germline ends. Germline CDR1 and CDR2: MNHEY and SVGAGI. This CDR3 has 15 residues. CDR3 sequence (DNA): TGTGCCAGCTATAGATCGGCCGCCGGGGGTCAGCCCCAGCATTTT. Its protein product is CASYRSAAGGQPQHF.

The chain employs TRBV11-3 and TRBJ2-7, with TRBD1 matching 7 bases. The J segment lost 5 bases and the V segment lost 4 bases, leaving 11 bases of the junction unmatched. CDR1 and CDR2 (germline): SGHNT, YENEEA. This CDR3 is built from 15 residues. The CDR3, as DNA: TGTGCCAGCAGCTCGGGACAGCCGGGCAGGCACGAGCAGTACTTC. It yields the protein CASSSGQPGRHEQYF.

A note on this clone: This specimen includes other DNA sequences encoding the same CDR3. This chain links TRBV28 with TRBJ2-2; D gene unclear. The CDR3 is 14 amino acids. V was cut by 6 bases and J by 1 base, with 9 bases left in between. Germline assignment: CDR1 MDHEN and CDR2 SYDVKM. The CDR3 region has the DNA TGTGCCAGCAGCGTACCCCGGAACACCGGGGAGCTGTTTTTT. It translates to CASSVPRNTGELFF.

This sequence joins TRBV28 and TRBJ1-6, with 9 bases identical to TRBD1. This CDR3 has 18 residues. The germline CDR1 and CDR2 sequences are MDHEN and SYDVKM. Trimming cost V 5 bases and J 6 bases; bases outside gene matches: 14. In DNA, the CDR3 is TGTGCCAGCAGTCCCCAGGGGACAGGGTTATTTAGTAATTCACCCCTCCACTTT. Translated: CASSPQGTGLFSNSPLHF.

V is TRBV6-5 and J is TRBJ1-2; D gene uncertain. The V gene lost 10 bases and the J gene lost 7 bases, with 19 bases spanning the gap. The germline V gene has CDR1 MNHEY and CDR2 SVGAGI. The CDR3 is made up of 13 amino acids. The CDR3 DNA follows: TGTGCCACCAGCAGCGAACCACGACTTGGCTACACCTTC. Its protein product is CATSSEPRLGYTF.

This clone showed up just a few times. V usage is TRBV5-6 and J usage is TRBJ1-1; weak D call: TRBD1 (5 bases). In germline, CDR1 is SGHDT, CDR2 YYEEEE. The CDR3 has 12 residues. Trimming pared 2 bases from V and 6 bases from J, leaving 8 bases between. The CDR3: CASSLRDPEAFF. For the CDR3, the DNA is TGTGCCAGCAGCTTAAGGGACCCTGAAGCTTTCTTT. Combining the CDR3 with reference TRBV5-6 and TRBJ1-1 gives the whole variable domain DAGVTQSPTHLIKTRGQQVTLRCSPKSGHDTVSWYQQALGQGPQFIFQYYEEEERQRGNFPDRFSGHQFPNYSSELNVNALLLGDSALYLCASSLRDPEAFFGQGTRLTVV.

This rearrangement joins TRBV11-1 to TRBJ2-7; D is unresolved. The CDR3 is made up of 14 amino acids. Germline V CDR1 and CDR2: SGHAT, FQDESV (reference sequence). The V and J ends lost 0 bases and 3 bases respectively, with 9 bases between them. The chain's CDR3 is CASSLAGSYYEQYF. Written as DNA, the CDR3 is TGTGCCAGCAGCTTAGCGGGGTCCTACTACGAGCAGTACTTC.

The V call is TRBV7-9, the J call TRBJ1-2; D gene ambiguous. Trimming removed 5 bases from V and 4 bases from J, with 11 bases in between. Germline CDR1 reads SEHNR; CDR2 reads FQNEAQ (reference sequence). The CDR3 is 13 residues long. The CDR3 nucleotides are TGTGCCAGCAGCGAATGGCTATTCTATGGCTACACCTTC. It encodes CASSEWLFYGYTF.

This sequence joins TRBV7-2 and TRBJ2-3; the D gene is possibly TRBD1 (5 bases). Trimming removed 3 bases from V and 2 bases from J, with 9 bases in between. The CDR3 length is 14 residues. CDR1 and CDR2 from the germline V gene are SGHTA and FQGNSA. The CDR3 sequence: CASSFIRVTDTQYF. CDR3 nucleotides: TGTGCCAGCAGCTTTATCAGGGTCACAGATACGCAGTATTTT.

The gene calls are TRBV28 and TRBJ1-5; TRBD1 matches at 7 bases. Trimming took 5 bases from V and 1 from J; bases not matched to a gene: 5. The germline CDR1 and CDR2 sequences are MDHEN and SYDVKM. This CDR3 contains 15 residues. CDR3 loop: CASSRTGASNQPQHF. CDR3 sequence (DNA): TGTGCCAGCAGTAGAACAGGGGCAAGCAATCAGCCCCAGCATTTT.

CDR3 region: CASSLPSGTTYEQYF. CDR3 sequence (DNA): TGTGCCAGCAGTTTGCCTAGCGGGACCACCTACGAGCAGTACTTC. This chain joins TRBV28 and TRBJ2-7; 9 bases align to TRBD2. The junction had 5 bases not matched to a gene; V was cut back by 3 bases and J by 2 bases. This CDR3 has 15 residues. Germline assignment: CDR1 MDHEN and CDR2 SYDVKM.

This clone appeared once. The chain joins TRBV28 to TRBJ1-3, with TRBD1 matching over 8 bases. J was trimmed by 6 bases and V by 5 bases; bases with no gene match: 15. The CDR3 contains 17 residues. Germline CDR1 reads MDHEN; CDR2 reads SYDVKM. The CDR3 loop is CASSAGPGQDFLNTIYF. CDR3 coding DNA: TGTGCCAGCAGTGCGGGGCCGGGACAGGATTTTCTAAACACCATATATTTT.

The V and J genes are TRBV30 and TRBJ2-7, with no clear D. Germline V gene sequence: CDR1 GTSNPN, CDR2 SVGIG (reference sequence). This CDR3 contains 14 residues. Deletions cut 4 bases from V and 1 base from J, with 14 bases between. The CDR3 nucleotides are TGTGCCTGGACCACTCCCCTGGGGTCCTACGAGCAGTACTTC. Its translation is CAWTTPLGSYEQYF.

This clone was recorded once. This sequence joins TRBV11-3 and TRBJ2-7, with D perhaps TRBD1 (6 bases). Per germline, CDR1 SGHNT and CDR2 YENEEA. The CDR3 is 14 amino acids. V was cut by 3 bases and J by 2 bases, with 11 bases left in between. The CDR3 sequence is CASSFPGQPYEQYF. CDR3 nucleotide sequence: TGTGCCAGCAGCTTCCCGGGACAACCCTACGAGCAGTACTTC.

The V gene is TRBV6-5, the J gene TRBJ1-2; D remains unclear. The CDR3 is made up of 14 amino acids. The ends were cut back, 0 bases at V and 4 bases at J, with 9 bases in the middle. CDR1 and CDR2 from the germline V gene are MNHEY and SVGAGI. Here the CDR3 reads CASSYSRQVYGYTF. The CDR3 DNA is TGTGCCAGCAGTTACTCGAGGCAGGTCTATGGCTACACCTTC.

J is TRBJ1-3 and V is TRBV28, with TRBD1 as a possible D gene (5 bases). The V end was cut by 2 bases, the J end by 5 bases, with 7 bases between. Looked up from germline, CDR1 is MDHEN and CDR2 is SYDVKM. The CDR3 consists of 13 residues. The DNA for the CDR3 is TGTGCCAGCAGTTTAGGGGGAAGAAACACCATATATTTT. This encodes CASSLGGRNTIYF.

The chain joins TRBV9 to TRBJ2-1; 8 positions match TRBD2. Trimming removed 4 bases from V and 4 bases from J; junction bases left unmatched: 7. CDR1 is SGDLS and CDR2 is YYNGEE in the germline V gene. The CDR3 extends over 15 amino acids. As DNA, the CDR3 is TGTGCCAGCAGCTCTCCGGGGGGGAGATACAATGAGCAGTTCTTC. It yields the protein CASSSPGGRYNEQFF.

The chain uses TRBV7-9 and TRBJ2-7; D remains ambiguous. CDR1 is SEHNR, CDR2 FQNEAQ, per germline (reference sequence). V lost 0 bases, J lost 3 bases, and 9 bases lay in between. The CDR3 contains 14 residues. The CDR3 nucleotides read TGTGCCAGCAGCTTAGCCAGGACGGGCTACGAGCAGTACTTC. Translating gives CASSLARTGYEQYF. The variable domain in full, with the rest retrieved from reference TRBV7-9 and TRBJ2-7, is DTGVSQNPRHKITKRGQNVTFRCDPISEHNRLYWYRQTLGQGPEFLTYFQNEAQLEKSRLLSDRFSAERPKGSFSTLEIQRTEQGDSAMYLCASSLARTGYEQYFGPGTRLTVT.

The chain links TRBV3-1 (or the pseudogene TRBV3-2) to TRBJ1-5; the D gene is possibly TRBD1 (5 bases). Germline V lookup: CDR1 LGHDT, CDR2 YNNKEL (reference sequence). The length of the CDR3 is 15 residues. The V end was cut by 1 base, the J end by 4 bases, with 11 bases between. The CDR3 coding sequence is TGTGCCAGCAGCCAAGGGACAAGGTCAAATCAGCCCCAGCATTTT. Its translation: CASSQGTRSNQPQHF.

V and J are TRBV15 and TRBJ2-3; no reliable D call. V was pared by 5 bases and J by 2 bases, with 11 bases between. Germline V gene data show CDR1 as LNHNV and CDR2 as YYDKDF (reference sequence). The CDR3 loop spans 14 amino acids. This chain's CDR3 is CATSPTSDTDTQYF. The CDR3, as DNA: TGTGCCACCAGCCCCACAAGCGACACAGATACGCAGTATTTT.

The rearrangement joins TRBV7-2 to TRBJ1-1; D possibly corresponds to TRBD1 (6 bases). Germline CDR1 reads SGHTA; CDR2 reads FQGNSA. Trimming took 4 bases from V and 3 from J, leaving 15 bases between them. The CDR3 is 15 amino acids. Written as DNA, the CDR3 is TGTGCCAGCAGCTCCATAGGGGGGGTATACACTGAAGCTTTCTTT. It translates to CASSSIGGVYTEAFF.

The chain couples TRBV9 to TRBJ2-5; 9 nucleotides agree with TRBD1. J was trimmed by 6 bases and V by 4 bases; bases with no gene match: 7. Per the germline V gene, CDR1 is SGDLS and CDR2 is YYNGEE. The CDR3 consists of 14 residues. CDR3 region: CASSRMGQGQTQYF. CDR3 DNA sequence: TGTGCCAGCAGCCGCATGGGACAGGGTCAGACCCAGTACTTC. Based on the CDR3 plus reference TRBV9 and TRBJ2-5, the full variable domain is DSGVTQTPKHLITATGQRVTLRCSPRSGDLSVYWYQQSLDQGLQFLIQYYNGEERAKGNILERFSAQQFPDLHSELNLSSLELGDSALYFCASSRMGQGQTQYFGPGTRLLVL.

The rearrangement joins TRBV6-6 to TRBJ2-2; D gene ambiguous. The V gene lost 2 bases and the J gene lost 0 bases, with 10 bases spanning the gap. This CDR3 comprises 16 residues. Germline CDR1 and CDR2: MNHNY and SVGAGI (reference sequence). DNA for the CDR3: TGTGCCAGCAGTTACGGGGTAGCAACGAACACCGGGGAGCTGTTTTTT. Translating it yields CASSYGVATNTGELFF.

This chain joins TRBV27 and TRBJ2-7; the D gene is possibly TRBD2 (7 bases). This CDR3 region has 15 residues. The V and J ends lost 5 bases and 0 bases respectively, with 14 bases between them. Germline loops: CDR1 MNHEY, CDR2 SMNVEV (reference sequence). This CDR3 reads CASSTRGGSSYEQYF. The DNA for the CDR3 is TGTGCCAGCAGTACCCGCGGGGGCAGCTCCTACGAGCAGTACTTC.

The gene calls are TRBV27 and TRBJ1-4, with 8 nucleotides matching TRBD1. V shed 5 bases, J shed 4 bases, and the junction held 9 bases outside the gene matches. The V gene's germline CDR1 is MNHEY and CDR2 SMNVEV (reference sequence). This CDR3 has 16 residues. CDR3: CASSTTGARVNEKLFF. DNA for the CDR3: TGTGCCAGCAGTACGACAGGGGCCAGGGTTAATGAAAAACTGTTTTTT.

The chain is built from TRBV28 and TRBJ1-2, with D possibly matching TRBD1 (6 bases). Germline V gives CDR1 MDHEN, CDR2 SYDVKM. The CDR3 extends over 13 amino acids. The V end lost 2 bases, the J end lost 2 bases, and 6 bases lay between the germline ends. This CDR3 reads CASSLRGNYGYTF. The CDR3, as DNA: TGTGCCAGCAGTTTAAGGGGGAACTATGGCTACACCTTC.

The rearrangement joins TRBV7-2 to TRBJ2-6; 10 bases match TRBD1. The germline gives CDR1 SGHTA, CDR2 FQGNSA. V trimming: 5 bases; J trimming: 3 bases; junction bases outside the gene matches: 7. This CDR3 region has 17 residues. CDR3 DNA: TGTGCCAGCAGCCCCCAGGACAGGGGGTTTGGGGCCAACGTCCTGACTTTC. Translated: CASSPQDRGFGANVLTF. The full variable domain, its missing parts supplied by reference TRBV7-2 and TRBJ2-6, is GAGVSQSPSNKVTEKGKDVELRCDPISGHTALYWYRQSLGQGLEFLIYFQGNSAPDKSGLPSDRFSAERTGGSVSTLTIQRTQQEDSAVYLCASSPQDRGFGANVLTFGAGSRLTVL.

The V call is TRBV7-2, the J call TRBJ1-6, with D hard to call. Trimming stripped 1 base from V and 7 bases from J, with 14 bases between. The CDR3 has 16 amino acids. Germline V lookup: CDR1 SGHTA, CDR2 FQGNSA. For the CDR3, the DNA is TGTGCCAGCAGCTTAGTTGTATCAAACCCCAATTCACCCCTCCACTTT. This sequence encodes CASSLVVSNPNSPLHF.